This is a list of T cell receptor beta chains from one sample in a study of cytomegalovirus exposure and HLA in healthy donors. Generated by immunoSEQ multiplex PCR, the TCRdb table keeps only in-frame clones and is missing some. Found here are 120,000 or so clones, over 60% of them singletons; the top ten hold 1.3%. The sequencing input was PBMCs. The receptors here all came from a woman aged 25 to 45 in good health and CMV-seronegative. CDR3s include the opening cysteine and the closing phenylalanine or tryptophan. Fields, in order: D gene, J gene, CDR3 length, clone size, V gene, CDR3 protein, CDR3 DNA. A D gene is named only where the DNA matches it firmly. Only some rows state a clone size, as once, few, many or a class for expanded clones.

NA TRBJ2-7 12 few TRBV13 CASSLTGYEQYF TGTGCCAGCAGCTTAACTGGCTACGAGCAGTACTTC
NA TRBJ1-1 17 NA TRBV4-3 CASSQDGPELEDTEAFF TGCGCCAGCAGCCAAGATGGCCCCGAGCTCGAGGACACTGAAGCTTTCTTT
TRBD1 TRBJ2-5 16 NA TRBV6-6 CASSYVTGGLSETQYF TGTGCCAGCAGTTACGTGACAGGGGGATTAAGTGAGACCCAGTACTTC
TRBD1 TRBJ2-5 15 NA TRBV7-2 CASSTQQGAGETQYF TGTGCCAGCAGCACACAACAGGGGGCAGGGGAGACCCAGTACTTC
TRBD1 TRBJ1-2 14 NA TRBV27 CASSGQGSLSGYTF TGTGCCAGCAGCGGACAGGGCAGTTTGTCGGGCTACACCTTC
TRBD1 TRBJ1-1 15 few TRBV5-1 CASSPPGTGHTEAFF TGCGCCAGCAGCCCTCCGGGGACAGGGCACACTGAAGCTTTCTTT
NA TRBJ2-7 13 NA TRBV28 CASSFAGFYEQYF TGTGCCAGCAGTTTTGCGGGGTTCTACGAGCAGTACTTC
NA TRBJ2-3 12 NA TRBV27 CASSNRTTAQYF TGTGCCAGCAGTAACAGGACCACCGCGCAGTATTTT
NA TRBJ2-2 15 NA TRBV10-2 CASSVPGSNTGELFF TGCGCCAGCAGTGTGCCAGGATCGAACACCGGGGAGCTGTTTTTT
TRBD2 TRBJ2-1 13 NA TRBV5-6 CASSLSGSDEQFF TGTGCCAGCAGCTTGAGCGGGAGTGATGAGCAGTTCTTC
NA TRBJ2-1 14 NA TRBV5-1 CASSSTGVRGEQFF TGCGCCAGCTCTTCGACCGGAGTAAGAGGGGAGCAGTTCTTC
NA TRBJ1-3 16 NA TRBV18 CASSPGTVLSGNTIYF TGTGCCAGCTCACCAGGCACCGTTTTATCGGGAAACACCATATATTTT
TRBD2 TRBJ2-7 19 NA TRBV28 CASSFPPGLAGLDTYEQYF TGTGCCAGCAGTTTTCCTCCCGGACTAGCGGGCCTTGACACCTACGAGCAGTACTTC
NA TRBJ2-3 14 NA TRBV30 CAWERRGGTDTQYF TGTGCCTGGGAGAGGAGGGGCGGTACAGATACGCAGTATTTT
NA TRBJ1-2 15 NA TRBV9 CASSVEPGQNYGYTF TGTGCCAGCAGCGTGGAACCCGGACAGAACTATGGCTACACCTTC
NA TRBJ1-5 15 NA TRBV5-1 CASSLGAGIEQPQHF TGCGCCAGCAGCCTGGGGGCAGGAATCGAACAGCCCCAGCATTTT
NA TRBJ1-5 15 NA TRBV7-9 CASSSVEQPYQPQHF TGTGCCAGCAGCTCGGTGGAACAGCCCTATCAGCCCCAGCATTTT
NA TRBJ2-7 12 NA TRBV7-6 CASSLNRDEQYF TGTGCCAGCAGCCTTAACAGGGATGAGCAGTACTTC
TRBD2 TRBJ2-1 18 NA TRBV5-1 CASKALGGGLSSYNEQFF TGCGCCAGCAAGGCCCTTGGCGGGGGGCTTAGCTCCTACAATGAGCAGTTCTTC
TRBD1 TRBJ2-6 18 NA TRBV7-8 CASSKRQGASSGANVLTF TGTGCCAGCAGCAAACGACAGGGGGCTTCTTCTGGGGCCAACGTCCTGACTTTC
TRBD1 TRBJ1-4 15 NA TRBV28 CASSPWDRYNEKLFF TGTGCCAGCAGCCCCTGGGACAGGTACAATGAAAAACTGTTTTTT
TRBD2 TRBJ2-7 15 NA TRBV5-6 CASSLGAGAPYEQYF TGTGCCAGCAGCTTGGGAGCGGGGGCCCCTTACGAGCAGTACTTC
NA TRBJ2-3 16 NA TRBV6-6 CASSQDRSLGTDTQYF TGTGCCAGCAGCCAAGACAGATCCTTAGGCACAGATACGCAGTATTTT
NA TRBJ1-5 17 few TRBV10-3 CAISESGGGQTHQPQHF TGTGCCATCAGTGAGTCGGGCGGGGGCCAAACCCATCAGCCCCAGCATTTT
TRBD2 TRBJ2-7 15 few TRBV28 CASSQSSSGRYEQYF TGTGCCAGCAGTCAGAGCAGTAGCGGGAGATACGAGCAGTACTTC
TRBD1 TRBJ1-1 12 few TRBV2 CASDQGDTEAFF TGTGCCAGCGACCAGGGGGACACTGAAGCTTTCTTT
TRBD1 TRBJ1-5 15 few TRBV6-5 CASSDWTGYNQPQHF TGTGCCAGCAGTGACTGGACAGGCTACAATCAGCCCCAGCATTTT
NA TRBJ1-6 16 NA TRBV28 CASSLPVGIRNSPLHF TGTGCCAGCAGTTTACCAGTGGGCATCCGTAATTCACCCCTCCACTTT
NA TRBJ1-4 13 NA TRBV18 CASSPNRDEKLFF TGTGCCAGCTCACCGAACAGGGATGAAAAACTGTTTTTT
TRBD1 TRBJ2-3 15 few TRBV14 CASSQDLRTGYTQYF TGTGCCAGCAGCCAAGATCTCAGGACAGGGTATACGCAGTATTTT
TRBD1 TRBJ2-2 16 NA TRBV7-8 CASQLRWDRHTGELFF TGTGCCAGCCAGCTTAGGTGGGACAGGCACACCGGGGAGCTGTTTTTT
NA TRBJ2-4 15 NA TRBV4-3 CASSQVRWGENIQYF TGCGCCAGCAGCCAAGTTAGGTGGGGGGAGAACATTCAGTACTTC
NA TRBJ1-2 13 NA TRBV28 CASSLAGLGGYTF TGTGCCAGCAGTTTAGCAGGGTTAGGTGGCTACACCTTC
NA TRBJ1-6 15 NA TRBV18 CASSPQDSRNSPLHF TGTGCCAGCTCACCCCAGGACAGTAGAAATTCACCCCTCCACTTT
NA TRBJ1-5 14 NA TRBV2 CASKRSISNQPQHF TGTGCCAGCAAGAGGTCCATTAGCAATCAGCCCCAGCATTTT
TRBD2 TRBJ2-1 15 once TRBV7-9 CASSPKGGVGFEQFF TGTGCCAGCAGTCCAAAGGGAGGGGTTGGCTTTGAGCAGTTCTTC
NA TRBJ2-7 15 NA TRBV7-9 CASSTGQVSWYEQYF TGTGCCAGCAGCACCGGACAAGTTTCGTGGTACGAGCAGTACTTC
NA TRBJ2-7 13 NA TRBV30 CARGTGTYYEQYF TGTGCTCGGGGGACCGGGACCTACTACGAGCAGTACTTC
NA TRBJ2-7 15 NA TRBV6-5 CASSTLRGIASLQYF TGTGCCAGCAGTACTCTCAGGGGAATAGCGTCTTTACAGTACTTC
TRBD2 TRBJ2-1 13 NA TRBV2 CASKRASGRVQFF TGTGCCAGCAAAAGGGCTAGCGGGAGAGTGCAGTTCTTC
NA TRBJ1-2 16 NA TRBV2 CASSGPRAGVNYGYTF TGTGCCAGCAGTGGCCCCCGGGCAGGGGTAAACTATGGCTACACCTTC
TRBD1 TRBJ2-1 13 NA TRBV7-2 CASRRTGRYEQFF TGTGCCAGCAGGCGGACAGGGAGGTATGAGCAGTTCTTC
TRBD1 TRBJ2-7 13 NA TRBV30 CAWNWDSSYEQYF TGTGCCTGGAACTGGGACAGCTCCTACGAGCAGTACTTC
NA TRBJ1-5 16 NA TRBV4-3 CASSQDGSSGNQPQHF TGCGCCAGCAGCCAAGATGGGTCTAGTGGCAATCAGCCCCAGCATTTT
TRBD2 TRBJ2-3 16 NA TRBV4-2 CASSQDKGLAGDTQYF TGTGCCAGCAGCCAAGATAAGGGACTAGCGGGGGATACGCAGTATTTT
TRBD1 TRBJ2-7 15 NA TRBV10-3 CAISDGTGAPYEQYF TGTGCCATCAGTGACGGGACAGGGGCCCCCTACGAGCAGTACTTC
NA TRBJ2-2 14 NA TRBV6-5 CASGGSGFTGELFF TGTGCCAGCGGTGGGAGCGGGTTCACCGGGGAGCTGTTTTTT
NA TRBJ1-2 14 NA TRBV2 CASSEGEGGDGYTF TGTGCCAGCAGCGAAGGGGAAGGGGGTGACGGCTACACCTTC
TRBD2 TRBJ2-3 15 NA TRBV6-1 CASRSRTSGRDTQYF TGTGCCAGCAGAAGCCGGACTAGCGGTAGAGATACGCAGTATTTT
NA TRBJ1-2 16 NA TRBV4-2 CASSQDFGGRSYGYTF TGTGCCAGCAGCCAAGATTTCGGAGGGCGTAGCTATGGCTACACCTTC
NA TRBJ1-1 11 NA TRBV5-6 CASSFGLEAFF TGTGCCAGCAGCTTTGGCCTTGAAGCTTTCTTT
NA TRBJ2-5 11 once TRBV2 CASSGEETQYF TGTGCCAGCTCGGGGGAAGAGACCCAGTACTTC
TRBD1 TRBJ2-5 13 NA TRBV19 CASSNRDRETQYF TGTGCCAGTAGCAACCGGGACAGAGAGACCCAGTACTTC
TRBD2 TRBJ2-1 16 few TRBV6-5 CASSSTTSGSADEQFF TGTGCCAGCAGTTCAACGACTAGCGGGAGTGCAGATGAGCAGTTCTTC
NA TRBJ2-7 12 few TRBV19 CASSTGQSRKYF TGTGCCAGTAGTACAGGACAGAGCCGGAAGTACTTC
TRBD2 TRBJ2-6 15 NA TRBV18 CASSRGGTGANVLTF TGTGCCAGCTCACGCGGGGGGACTGGGGCCAACGTCCTGACTTTC
TRBD2 TRBJ2-7 16 NA TRBV2 CASSEIPAGETYEQYF TGTGCCAGCAGTGAAATCCCAGCGGGGGAAACCTACGAGCAGTACTTC
TRBD1 TRBJ2-7 14 NA TRBV2 CASREQGASYEQYF TGTGCCAGCAGGGAACAGGGGGCCTCCTACGAGCAGTACTTC